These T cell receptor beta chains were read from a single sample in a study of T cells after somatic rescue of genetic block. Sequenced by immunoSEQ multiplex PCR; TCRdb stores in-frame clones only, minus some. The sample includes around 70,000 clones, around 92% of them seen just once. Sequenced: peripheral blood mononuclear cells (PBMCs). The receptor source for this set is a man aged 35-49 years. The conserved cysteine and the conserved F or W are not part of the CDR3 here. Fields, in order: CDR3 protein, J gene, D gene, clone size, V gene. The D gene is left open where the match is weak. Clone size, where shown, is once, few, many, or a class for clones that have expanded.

cdr3_aa: ASSANSGGAGLETQY; j_call: TRBJ2-5; d_call: TRBD2; clone_size: .; v_call: TRBV2
cdr3_aa: ASSSQPDRVTEAF; j_call: TRBJ1-1; d_call: TRBD1; clone_size: .; v_call: TRBV5-1
cdr3_aa: ASRRDLGETQY; j_call: TRBJ2-5; d_call: .; clone_size: .; v_call: TRBV2
cdr3_aa: ASSPLTIETQY; j_call: TRBJ2-5; d_call: .; clone_size: .; v_call: TRBV18
cdr3_aa: ASQETAGRGYEQY; j_call: TRBJ2-7; d_call: .; clone_size: .; v_call: TRBV4-1
cdr3_aa: ASSYSADNRNSPLH; j_call: TRBJ1-6; d_call: .; clone_size: .; v_call: TRBV6-6
cdr3_aa: ASSEGLAGYNEQF; j_call: TRBJ2-1; d_call: TRBD2; clone_size: once; v_call: TRBV10-1
cdr3_aa: ASSLSGTETQY; j_call: TRBJ2-5; d_call: .; clone_size: .; v_call: TRBV11-3
cdr3_aa: ASSLRDRGSNTEAF; j_call: TRBJ1-1; d_call: TRBD1; clone_size: few; v_call: TRBV7-8
cdr3_aa: ASSPGSYTGELF; j_call: TRBJ2-2; d_call: .; clone_size: .; v_call: TRBV5-1
cdr3_aa: ASSQARGPYEQY; j_call: TRBJ2-7; d_call: .; clone_size: .; v_call: TRBV4-2
cdr3_aa: ASSEVQGLYGYT; j_call: TRBJ1-2; d_call: .; clone_size: .; v_call: TRBV6-1
cdr3_aa: ASSSLAGGTDTQY; j_call: TRBJ2-3; d_call: TRBD2; clone_size: .; v_call: TRBV7-8
cdr3_aa: ASSPLASTDTQY; j_call: TRBJ2-3; d_call: .; clone_size: .; v_call: TRBV2
cdr3_aa: ASSLNQGYEQY; j_call: TRBJ2-7; d_call: .; clone_size: .; v_call: TRBV19
cdr3_aa: ASSYSGRQAYNEQF; j_call: TRBJ2-1; d_call: TRBD2; clone_size: .; v_call: TRBV9
cdr3_aa: ASRRGTSTDTQY; j_call: TRBJ2-3; d_call: .; clone_size: .; v_call: TRBV2
cdr3_aa: ASRGLGTERNYGYT; j_call: TRBJ1-2; d_call: TRBD1; clone_size: .; v_call: TRBV2